Below, 17 T cell receptor beta chains from the same sample are listed, as sequenced in a study of blood T cell repertoires in COVID-19. Produced via immunoSEQ multiplex PCR; TCRdb's table is partial and in-frame only. Counted here are hundreds of thousands of clones, approximately 91% occurring once; the ten biggest clones make up approximately 11%. Sample: peripheral blood. Receptors originate from a young woman with COVID-19, enrolled during active disease.

The rearrangement links TRBV24-1 to TRBJ1-1; D is unclear. V was pared by 9 bases and J by 0 bases, with 10 bases between. This CDR3 contains 13 residues. CDR1 and CDR2 (germline): KGHDR, SFDVKD. The CDR3 is CATRAGLNTEAFF. Written as DNA, the CDR3 is TGTGCCACCCGGGCGGGGTTGAACACTGAAGCTTTCTTT.

This chain links TRBV7-9 with TRBJ1-2, with D possibly TRBD1 on 6 matching bases. The CDR3 contains 14 residues. CDR1 SEHNR and CDR2 FQNEAQ come from the germline V gene (reference sequence). V was pared by 5 bases and J by 0 bases, with 10 bases between. The CDR3 spells CASSVGQSNYGYTF. The CDR3 nucleotides are TGTGCCAGCAGCGTAGGACAGTCTAACTATGGCTACACCTTC.

This chain connects TRBV7-2 to TRBJ1-2; 7 positions agree with TRBD1. The CDR3 sequence is 16 residues long. J was trimmed by 2 bases and V by 1 base; bases with no gene match: 7. In germline, CDR1 is SGHTA, CDR2 FQGNSA. The CDR3: CASSLDAAGGNYGYTF. Here the CDR3 DNA reads TGTGCCAGCAGCTTAGATGCGGCAGGGGGGAACTATGGCTACACCTTC.

The gene calls are TRBV7-2 and TRBJ1-5; D is possibly TRBD1 (5 bases). CDR1 is SGHTA and CDR2 is FQGNSA in the germline V gene. The CDR3 totals 14 residues. V was cut by 3 bases and J by 5 bases, with 11 bases left in between. The CDR3: CASSFITGDQPQHF. The CDR3 nucleotides are TGTGCCAGCAGCTTTATTACAGGAGATCAGCCCCAGCATTTT.

This clone was recorded a few times. The chain links TRBV5-4 to TRBJ1-4, with 10 bases matching TRBD1. The trim removed 0 bases at V and 6 bases at J, leaving 2 bases unmatched. Germline-derived CDR1 and CDR2 are SGHNT and YYREEE (reference sequence). The length of the CDR3 is 15 residues. CDR3 in DNA: TGTGCCAGCAGCTTGGATGGGACAGGGGATGAAAAACTGTTTTTT. It yields the protein CASSLDGTGDEKLFF.

CDR3 residues: CASSSLSGVHYEQYF. CDR3 nucleotides: TGCGCCAGCAGCTCCCTTTCCGGGGTCCACTACGAGCAGTACTTC. V usage is TRBV5-1 and J usage is TRBJ2-7; D is possibly TRBD2 (5 bases). In germline, CDR1 is SGHRS, CDR2 YFSETQ. This CDR3 is 15 amino acids long. The germline V and J ends were trimmed by 3 bases and 3 bases, with 16 bases remaining between them.

This chain uses TRBV7-9 with TRBJ1-4; 7 positions match TRBD1. V was pared by 8 bases and J by 5 bases, with 11 bases of the junction left unmatched. This CDR3 has 15 residues. Germline V gives CDR1 SEHNR, CDR2 FQNEAQ (reference sequence). DNA for the CDR3: TGTGCCAGCGGAGGAGACGGGACAGTGAATGAAAAACTGTTTTTT. Translated, it gives CASGGDGTVNEKLFF.

The gene calls are TRBV3-1 (or the pseudogene TRBV3-2) and TRBJ2-1; 8 positions match TRBD2. V gave up 0 bases and J gave up 1 base; unmatched junction bases: 5. This CDR3 has 17 residues. CDR1 is LGHDT and CDR2 is YNNKEL in the germline V gene (reference sequence). The chain's CDR3 is CASSQDSGTRSYNEQFF. The CDR3 DNA is TGTGCCAGCAGCCAAGATTCGGGGACTAGGTCCTACAATGAGCAGTTCTTC.

The chain employs TRBV9 and TRBJ2-3; D ambiguous. CDR3 length: 12 amino acids. V shed 0 bases and J shed 8 bases, with 7 bases lying between them. Germline assignment: CDR1 SGDLS and CDR2 YYNGEE. CDR3 sequence reads: CASSVGLITQYF. The CDR3 DNA is TGTGCCAGCAGCGTAGGTCTAATTACGCAGTATTTT.

The rearrangement uses TRBV7-9 and TRBJ1-1; the match to TRBD1 covers 9 bases. CDR1 SEHNR and CDR2 FQNEAQ come from the germline V gene (reference sequence). The CDR3 contains 13 residues. Trimming removed 7 bases from V and 6 bases from J; junction bases left unmatched: 6. CDR3 sequence: CASNPTGGSEAFF. CDR3 sequence (DNA): TGTGCCAGCAACCCGACAGGGGGTTCTGAAGCTTTCTTT.

The V and J genes are TRBV19 and TRBJ1-5; D is possibly TRBD1 (6 bases). Germline-derived CDR1 and CDR2 are LNHDA and SQIVND (reference sequence). CDR3 length: 13 residues. V dropped 6 bases and J dropped 8 bases, with 14 bases sitting between them. This chain's CDR3 is CASRGQSFEPQHF. In DNA form, the CDR3 reads TGTGCCAGTAGAGGACAGAGTTTTGAGCCCCAGCATTTT.

The chain uses TRBV27 and TRBJ1-2; tentatively, D is TRBD1 (5 bases). The germline V and J ends were trimmed by 8 bases and 8 bases, with 12 bases remaining between them. Germline loops: CDR1 MNHEY, CDR2 SMNVEV (reference sequence). This CDR3 contains 11 residues. CDR3 DNA: TGTGCCAGCTTCGGCGGGGACGGCTACACCTTC. Encoded protein: CASFGGDGYTF.

V is TRBV29-1 and J is TRBJ2-5, with 8 nucleotides matching TRBD1. The CDR3 contains 13 residues. The trim removed 6 bases at V and 2 bases at J, leaving 5 bases unmatched. Germline CDR1 reads SQVTM; CDR2 reads ANQGSEA. CDR3 bases: TGCAGCGTCAAGACAGGGGTACAAGAGACCCAGTACTTC. Translated, it gives CSVKTGVQETQYF.

The chain recombines TRBV19 with TRBJ2-6; D ambiguous. In germline, CDR1 is LNHDA, CDR2 SQIVND (reference sequence). Trimming pared 8 bases from V and 3 bases from J, leaving 14 bases between. The CDR3 is made up of 15 amino acids. As DNA, the CDR3 is TGTGCCAGTTCCTCCGGGTCGGGTGGGGCCAACGTCCTGACTTTC. As protein: CASSSGSGGANVLTF.

This clone was seen once. The rearrangement uses TRBV18 and TRBJ1-4, with 7 bases fitting TRBD1. V was clipped by 1 base and J by 5 bases; unmatched bases: 7. Germline V gene sequence: CDR1 KGHSH, CDR2 LQKENI. There are 16 residues in the CDR3. CDR3 sequence (DNA): TGTGCCAGCTCACCACGGCAGAAGGGGGCCAATGAAAAACTGTTTTTT. It translates to CASSPRQKGANEKLFF.

The chain employs TRBV5-6 and TRBJ1-5; D gene ambiguous. CDR3 size: 13 residues. Trimming left V 0 bases short and J 6 bases short, with 7 bases between. Germline assignment: CDR1 SGHDT and CDR2 YYEEEE. The CDR3 bases are TGTGCCAGCAGCTTGGCTCCCGGTCAGCCCCAGCATTTT. Its protein product is CASSLAPGQPQHF.

The J gene is TRBJ2-7, the V gene TRBV27, with D possibly TRBD2 on 5 matching bases. Germline CDR1 is MNHEY and CDR2 is SMNVEV (reference sequence). The CDR3 loop spans 13 amino acids. Deletions cut 10 bases from V and 3 bases from J, with 16 bases between. The CDR3 sequence: CATRRAVLYEQYF. CDR3 nucleotide sequence: TGTGCCACCCGAAGAGCGGTACTCTACGAGCAGTACTTC.